This entry is about one T cell receptor beta chain. Its recognized antigen is unknown. The sample holds no much larger clone one base away, and base qualities are not on file. The entry originates in a study of CD4 T cells in relation to SARS-CoV-2 and coronaviruses (dated by TCRdb to about 2021). Describing the broader study: The ViraFEST assay cultured PBMCs with antigen for more than eight days, then sequenced TCR beta CDR3s to find antigen-specific clonal expansions. HLA restriction was mapped for shared crossreactive spike epitopes using patient-derived lymphoblastoid cell lines. The study assessed, at the TCR clonotype level, memory CD4+ T cell crossreactivity between SARS-CoV-2 and common cold coronavirus spike proteins. The Adaptive Biotechnologies TCR-sequencing kit was used for samples from a few pre-COVID donors and for the naive versus memory experiments, whereas the other data were Illumina-based. Expansion assays from other donors in the study were sequenced with a different, Illumina-based TCR-beta assay. An HIV-1 Nef peptide pool or a no-peptide culture served as the negative reference condition.

Trimming takes 5 bases off V and 4 bases off J; junction bases not matched to a gene: 9. Per the germline V gene, SNHLY is the CDR1 and FYNNEI is the CDR2. Counted from cysteine to phenylalanine, this CDR3 has 16 amino acids. Of the read, only the CDR3 DNA is kept; its 48 bases are in frame from base 1. The method behind the library was the immunoSEQ multiplex PCR assay. Regarding the original processing steps: During preprocessing, nonproductive sequences were removed, as were CDR3s that did not start with C, did not end with F or W, or were shorter than 7 amino acids. The MANAFEST web app was used to call antigen-specific clonotypes on the basis of expansion compared with the reference and with other culture wells. A clone was considered positive if significant expansion relative to the reference culture was observed in 2 of 3 replicate wells at an FDR below 0.05. For a clone to be considered positive, significant expansion relative to all other tandem wells and an odds ratio above 5 were also required. Pairwise Levenshtein distance, computed with the stringdist R package after three terminal residues were trimmed from each end, was used as the measure of CDR3 homology. TCRdb took over this immuneACCESS table, retaining in-frame rearrangements with V and J assigned. Such tables are incomplete; in checked studies, under half of the missing clones stem from an unresolved V gene, and the remainder is unexplained. V, J and clone size are taken as reported in that table, and D and trimming were inferred from the DNA itself. Present in this sample are approximately 17,000 clones, about 80% of which were seen just once. The ten largest clones represent about 16% of the sample.

General conclusions and limits of the study: Significantly weaker SARS-CoV-2-driven expansion was shown by crossreactive clones than by monoreactive clones, consistent with antigenic imprinting. Small numbers of patients and of tested TCRs were a limitation of the study. In roughly 60% of donors, memory CD4+ clonotypes turned up that crossrecognized SARS-CoV-2 and at least one common cold coronavirus spike. Crossreactivity analysis centred on spike protein, so crossreactivity against other viral proteins was not assessed. Pre-pandemic and post-infection samples were not both contributed by any donor, so tracing of the source of pre-existing responses was limited.

CD4+ T cells from unexposed donors were collected before the COVID-19 pandemic (2011-2018). Following 10 days of culture, the EasySep CD4+ T cell isolation kit was used to isolate CD4+ T cells. As far as cell numbers permitted, CD4+ T cells from unexposed donors were tested for reactivity against SARS-CoV-2 S and N as well as four spike pools from common cold coronaviruses. Each well held 1.5 million to 2.5 million PBMCs cultured in IMDM containing roughly 5.2% human AB serum and around 10 IU/ml IL-2. Half of the culture medium was replaced with fresh IL-2-containing medium on days 3 and 7. Each peptide culture condition was generally run in triplicate replicate wells. The leukapheresis product for the unexposed donors was obtained through commercial purchase. Ficoll-Paque PLUS gradient centrifugation was used to isolate PBMCs from either whole blood or leukapheresis product. PBMCs were either cryopreserved at -140 degrees C or used fresh in the expansion assay. The QIAamp Micro DNA Kit was used to extract genomic DNA from the CD4+ T cells.

The rearrangement combines TRBV2 with TRBJ1-3, with 9 junctional bases fitting TRBD1. The sequenced sample was CD4+ T cells from PBMCs, cultured in vitro. The TCR was taken from a human donor in good health. The CDR3 loop reads CASSQTGTGFGNTIYF. The DNA reads as follows: TGTGCCAGCAGTCAAACCGGGACAGGGTTCGGAAACACCATATATTTT.